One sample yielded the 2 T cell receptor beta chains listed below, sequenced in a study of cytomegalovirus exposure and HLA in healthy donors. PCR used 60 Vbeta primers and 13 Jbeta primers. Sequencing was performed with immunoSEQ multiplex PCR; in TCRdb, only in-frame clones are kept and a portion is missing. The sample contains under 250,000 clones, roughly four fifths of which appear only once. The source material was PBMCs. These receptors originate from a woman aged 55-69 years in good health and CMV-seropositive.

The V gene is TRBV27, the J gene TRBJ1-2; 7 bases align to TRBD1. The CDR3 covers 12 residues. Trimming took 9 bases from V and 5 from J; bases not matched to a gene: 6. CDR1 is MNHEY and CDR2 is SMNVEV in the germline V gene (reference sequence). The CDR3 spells CASRTGTYGYTF. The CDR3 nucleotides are TGTGCCAGTAGGACAGGAACATATGGCTACACCTTC.

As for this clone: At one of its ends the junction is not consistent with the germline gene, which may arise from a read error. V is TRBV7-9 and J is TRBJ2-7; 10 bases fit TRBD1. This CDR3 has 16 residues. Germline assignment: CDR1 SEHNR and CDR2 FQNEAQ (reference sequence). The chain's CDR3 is CSSSSRSGTGVYEQYF. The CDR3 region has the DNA TGTTCCAGCAGCTCACGTTCCGGGACAGGGGTCTACGAGCAGTACTTC.